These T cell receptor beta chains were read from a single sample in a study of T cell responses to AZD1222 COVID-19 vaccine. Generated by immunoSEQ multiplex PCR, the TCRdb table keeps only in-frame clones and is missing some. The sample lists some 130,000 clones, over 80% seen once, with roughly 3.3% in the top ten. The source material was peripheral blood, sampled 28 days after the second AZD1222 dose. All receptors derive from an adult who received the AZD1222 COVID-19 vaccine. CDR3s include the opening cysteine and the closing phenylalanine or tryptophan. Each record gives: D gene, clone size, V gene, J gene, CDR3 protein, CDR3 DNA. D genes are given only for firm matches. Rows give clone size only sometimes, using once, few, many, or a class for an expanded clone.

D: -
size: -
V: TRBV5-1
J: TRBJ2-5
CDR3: CASSLGSGQQEETQYF
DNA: TGCGCCAGCAGCTTGGGGTCTGGACAGCAAGAAGAGACCCAGTACTTC

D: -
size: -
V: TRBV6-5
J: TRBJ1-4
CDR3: CASSTGSLGRELFF
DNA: TGTGCCAGCAGTACAGGGAGTTTGGGCCGGGAACTGTTTTTT

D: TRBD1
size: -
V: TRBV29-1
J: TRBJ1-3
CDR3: CSFRTGDSGNTIYF
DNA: TGCAGCTTTCGGACAGGGGACTCTGGAAACACCATATATTTT

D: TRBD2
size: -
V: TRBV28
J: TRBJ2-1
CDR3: CASSVIAGVNEQFF
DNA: TGTGCCAGCAGTGTTATAGCGGGAGTTAATGAGCAGTTCTTC

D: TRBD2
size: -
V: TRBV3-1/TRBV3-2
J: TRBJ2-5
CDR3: CASSQVAGVGETQYF
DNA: TGTGCCAGCAGCCAAGTAGCGGGAGTTGGAGAGACCCAGTACTTC

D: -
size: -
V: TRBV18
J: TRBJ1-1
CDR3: CASSPSAGHTNTEAFF
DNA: TGTGCCAGCTCACCATCGGCCGGACATACGAACACTGAAGCTTTCTTT

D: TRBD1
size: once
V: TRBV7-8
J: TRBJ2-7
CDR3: CASSHNPRTGNTYEQYF
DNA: TGTGCCAGCAGTCATAATCCCAGGACAGGAAATACCTACGAGCAGTACTTC

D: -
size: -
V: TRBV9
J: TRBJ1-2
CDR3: CASSVGGPGYTF
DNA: TGTGCCAGCAGCGTAGGGGGCCCCGGCTACACCTTC

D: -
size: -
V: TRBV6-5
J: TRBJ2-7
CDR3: CASSYSKGYEQYF
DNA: TGTGCCAGCAGTTACTCTAAAGGATACGAGCAGTACTTC

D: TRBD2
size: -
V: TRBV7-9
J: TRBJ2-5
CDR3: CASSPMGLAGGPYQETQYF
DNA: TGTGCCAGCAGCCCTATGGGACTAGCGGGAGGGCCGTACCAAGAGACCCAGTACTTC